This T cell receptor (beta chain) emerged from a study of read filtering for tumor transcriptome and immune sequencing. Study-wide background: Whole-transcriptome libraries were prepared after DNase treatment.

At least ten counts were recorded for this clonotype. This library used approximately 390 ng RNA and molecular barcoded adaptors spanning alpha/delta and beta/gamma chains. TCRdb recomputed calls from the reads with MiXCR, one row per CDR3 protein. The sample holds around 25,000 distinct CDR3 sequences, around a fifth seen once. The CDR3 is 16 residues long. Germline assignment: CDR1 SGHDT and CDR2 YYEEEE. V shed 0 bases and J shed 3 bases, with 12 bases lying between them. This sequence originates from a donor aged 40 or older with multiple myeloma. The rearrangement uses TRBV5-6 and TRBJ1-4; D is unresolved. The source material was a population of CD138-negative cells sorted from bone marrow. CDR3 in amino acids: CASSLGPAPANEKLFF. The CDR3 coding sequence is TGTGCCAGCAGCTTGGGCCCCGCGCCTGCTAATGAAAAACTGTTTTTT.